The 22 T cell receptor beta chains presented below share a single source sample, sequenced in a study of graft-versus-host responses after intestinal transplantation. Method: immunoSEQ multiplex PCR; TCRdb's copy keeps in-frame clones and lacks some. The data show 2,300 or so clones, with roughly 28% seen just once and 5% to 6% held by the top ten. Sample: alloreactive CD4+ T cells from a mixed lymphocyte reaction culture, taken before transplantation. Noted subset: CFSE-low proliferating T cells sorted from roughly six-day pre-transplant mixed lymphocyte reaction (GvH or HvG direction). Source of these receptors: a human patient who was an organ donor for intestinal transplantation.

The chain combines TRBV5-4 with TRBJ1-4; the D gene is possibly TRBD1 (6 bases). Germline V gene sequence: CDR1 SGHNT, CDR2 YYREEE (reference sequence). This CDR3 has 13 amino acids. The V end lost 4 bases, the J end lost 16 bases, and 20 bases lay between the germline ends. The CDR3 loop reads CASSDDFGGQRFF. In DNA, the CDR3 is TGTGCCAGCAGCGATGACTTTGGGGGACAACGGTTTTTT.

V gene TRBV4-1 combines with J gene TRBJ1-1; D unresolved. This CDR3 region has 15 residues. V lost 2 bases and J 5 bases, leaving 15 bases between the germline ends. Germline V CDR1 and CDR2: MGHRA, YSYEKL. CDR3 DNA: TGCGCCAGCAGCCAAACCGGGGTAGGGATGACTGAAGCTTTCTTT. Translated: CASSQTGVGMTEAFF.

This clone was detected a few times. V gene TRBV28 combines with J gene TRBJ1-2; the D is unclear. This CDR3 is 13 amino acids long. The germline CDR1 and CDR2 sequences are MDHEN and SYDVKM. Trimming stripped 0 bases from V and 5 bases from J, with 7 bases between. For the CDR3, the DNA is TGTGCCAGCAGTTTATGGGCCAGATATGGCTACACCTTC. This translates into CASSLWARYGYTF.

This clone ranks as medium-sized. This chain connects TRBV11-3 to TRBJ2-7; D remains ambiguous. This CDR3 has 13 amino acids. Germline V CDR1 and CDR2: SGHNT, YENEEA. Trimming removed 5 bases at V and 0 bases at J, with 8 bases between. Written as DNA, the CDR3 is TGTGCCAGCAGCGTCACCAGCTCCTACGAGCAGTACTTC. Translating it yields CASSVTSSYEQYF.

This clone was seen more than once but under ten times. A far larger clone is just one base off, so this is likely a read error. The sample carries other DNA sequences with the same CDR3. This chain links TRBV29-1 with TRBJ1-4; D not resolved. Germline CDR1 reads SQVTM; CDR2 reads ANQGSEA. V was trimmed by 3 bases and J by 5 bases, leaving 10 bases between them. CDR3 length: 13 residues. The CDR3 loop is CSVDLGLNEKLFF. The CDR3 DNA sequence: TGCAGCGTTGATTTGGGCTTGAATGAAAAACTGTTTTTT.

The chain links TRBV2 to TRBJ2-5; TRBD2 matches 7 bases. Per germline, CDR1 SNHLY and CDR2 FYNNEI. The V gene end was trimmed by 5 bases and the J gene end by 5 bases; junction bases not matched to a gene: 8. The CDR3 spans 14 residues. This chain's CDR3 is CASSPERAGETQYF. CDR3 nucleotide sequence: TGTGCCAGCAGTCCTGAGAGAGCGGGGGAGACCCAGTACTTC.

Turning to this clone: A much larger clonotype is one base distant, so this may be a read error. This same CDR3 is encoded by further DNA sequences in the sample. The gene calls are TRBV4-1 and TRBJ1-1; D call uncertain. In germline, CDR1 is MGHRA, CDR2 YSYEKL. The CDR3 runs 14 residues. V gave up 1 base and J gave up 2 bases, with 8 bases separating them. The CDR3 coding sequence is TGCGCCAGCAGCCAAGGGGCCAAAAACACTGAAGCTTTCTTT. Protein: CASSQGAKNTEAFF.

This clone has only a few counts. The genes are TRBV28 and TRBJ1-5, with no clear D. The CDR3 consists of 13 residues. V lost 8 bases to trimming and J lost 6 bases, with 14 bases between them. Germline V gene lookup returns CDR1 MDHEN and CDR2 SYDVKM. The CDR3 nucleotides are TGTGCCAGCGCCCTTGAAAGGAGTCAGCCCCAGCATTTT. Translating it yields CASALERSQPQHF.

The chain carries TRBV5-6 and TRBJ2-5; D remains ambiguous. The V end lost 0 bases, the J end lost 4 bases, and 7 bases lay between the germline ends. CDR1 SGHDT and CDR2 YYEEEE come from the germline V gene. This CDR3 is 13 amino acids long. In DNA form, the CDR3 reads TGTGCCAGCAGCTTGGGTCCTCGAGAGACCCAGTACTTC. Its protein is CASSLGPRETQYF.

This clone is termed large. The gene calls are TRBV19 and TRBJ1-5, with a weak D call TRBD1 (6 bases). The V end was cut by 7 bases, the J end by 5 bases, with 18 bases between. From germline, CDR1 is LNHDA and CDR2 SQIVND (reference sequence). The CDR3 spans 15 residues. CDR3 DNA: TGTGCCAGTATAAGGACAGCTCGCTGGCATCAGCCCCAGCATTTT. This translates into CASIRTARWHQPQHF.

By its share, this clone is large. CDR3 amino acids: CASSLGNFNQPQHF. As DNA, the CDR3 is TGTGCCAGCAGTTTGGGCAACTTCAATCAGCCCCAGCATTTT. The chain carries TRBV28 and TRBJ1-5, with D unclear. Germline V gene data show CDR1 as MDHEN and CDR2 as SYDVKM. V was shortened by 3 bases and J by 3 bases, with 9 bases between the two germline ends. This CDR3 is 14 amino acids long. Using reference TRBV28 and TRBJ1-5 for the parts outside the CDR3, the full variable domain is DVKVTQSSRYLVKRTGEKVFLECVQDMDHENMFWYRQDPGLGLRLIYFSYDVKMKEKGDIPEGYSVSREKKERFSLILESASTNQTSMYLCASSLGNFNQPQHFGDGTRLSIL.

This clone is classed as medium-sized. The CDR3 DNA reads TGCGCCAGCAGGCGGAGTGACAGTGCGGTTCGAGAGCAGTACTTC. Its translation is CASRRSDSAVREQYF. The V gene is TRBV5-1, the J gene TRBJ2-7; D possibly corresponds to TRBD1 (5 bases). The length of the CDR3 is 15 residues. From germline, CDR1 is SGHRS and CDR2 YFSETQ. V dropped 5 bases and J dropped 7 bases, with 22 bases sitting between them.

This rearrangement joins TRBV6-1 to TRBJ1-1; D may be TRBD1 (6 bases). The V and J ends lost 6 bases and 11 bases respectively, with 22 bases between them. CDR1 is MNHNS, CDR2 SASEGT, per germline. The CDR3 is made up of 14 amino acids. CDR3 loop: CASRNFIGGGRAFF. For the CDR3, the DNA is TGTGCCAGCAGGAACTTTATAGGGGGGGGTCGGGCTTTCTTT.

This clone is categorized as medium-sized. This chain connects TRBV7-3 to TRBJ2-5; 9 nucleotides agree with TRBD1. CDR3 length: 17 amino acids. CDR1 is SGHTA and CDR2 is FQGTGA in the germline V gene. V lost 5 bases, J lost 4 bases, and 14 bases stayed unmatched. The CDR3 region is CASSHLNPGQGGETQYF. The CDR3 DNA reads TGTGCCAGCAGCCACCTAAATCCGGGACAGGGTGGAGAGACCCAGTACTTC.

This clone is classed as medium-sized. The CDR3 region has the DNA TGCGCCAGCAGCCAGGCCGGGGGGGCCTACGAGCAGTACTTC. It yields the protein CASSQAGGAYEQYF. The rearrangement uses TRBV4-3 and TRBJ2-7; 8 bases agree with TRBD2. The length of the CDR3 is 14 residues. Trimming cost V 3 bases and J 2 bases; bases outside gene matches: 3. Germline lookup yields CDR1 LGHNA and CDR2 YSLEER.

The CDR3 region is CASSYATNQPQHF. Written as DNA, the CDR3 is TGTGCCAGCAGTTACGCGACTAATCAGCCCCAGCATTTT. The chain joins TRBV6-5 to TRBJ1-5, with D hard to call. The V end lost 2 bases, the J end lost 4 bases, and 6 bases lay between the germline ends. Germline loops: CDR1 MNHEY, CDR2 SVGAGI. CDR3 length equals 13 residues.

By proportion, this clone is medium-sized. The chain uses TRBV18 and TRBJ2-7, with no clear D. V lost 6 bases, J lost 1 base, and 13 bases lay in between. The CDR3 extends over 14 amino acids. Germline assignment: CDR1 KGHSH and CDR2 LQKENI. The CDR3 DNA follows: TGTGCCAGCTCTGGCCCCGAGGCTTCCTACGAGCAGTACTTC. It specifies CASSGPEASYEQYF. Filled out from reference TRBV18 and TRBJ2-7, the complete variable domain reads NAGVMQNPRHLVRRRGQEARLRCSPMKGHSHVYWYRQLPEEGLKFMVYLQKENIIDESGMPKERFSAEFPKEGPSILRIQQVVRGDSAAYFCASSGPEASYEQYFGPGTRLTVT.

In its sample, this clone ranks as medium-sized (0.01 to 0.1%). In DNA form, the CDR3 reads TGTGCCTGGAGTGGGCTAGCGGGAGACATTCAGTACTTC. This codes for CAWSGLAGDIQYF. J is TRBJ2-4 and V is TRBV30, with 10 bases aligning to TRBD2. CDR3 length: 13 amino acids. The V segment lost 1 base and the J segment 8 bases; nucleotides outside the gene matches: 2. Germline values: CDR1 GTSNPN, CDR2 SVGIG (reference sequence).

By share of the sample, this clone is large. The rearrangement links TRBV27 to TRBJ2-7, with 7 nucleotides matching TRBD2. The CDR3 extends over 14 amino acids. Germline V CDR1 and CDR2: MNHEY, SMNVEV (reference sequence). J was trimmed by 2 bases and V by 6 bases; bases with no gene match: 7. This chain's CDR3 is CASREGGNPYEQYF. The CDR3 DNA reads as TGTGCCAGCAGGGAGGGAGGGAATCCCTACGAGCAGTACTTC.

This clone is medium-sized within its sample. J is TRBJ2-5 and V is TRBV30; 9 bases fit TRBD1. The V segment lost 0 bases and the J segment 6 bases; nucleotides outside the gene matches: 2. The germline V gene has CDR1 GTSNPN and CDR2 SVGIG (reference sequence). The CDR3 consists of 13 residues. This CDR3 is CAWSVQGAKTQYF. The CDR3 nucleotides are TGTGCCTGGAGTGTACAGGGGGCAAAGACCCAGTACTTC.

By sample fraction, this clone is large. The rearrangement links TRBV15 to TRBJ2-1, with TRBD2 matching over 14 bases. The germline V gene has CDR1 LNHNV and CDR2 YYDKDF (reference sequence). The CDR3 loop spans 13 amino acids. Unmatched junction bases numbered 4, after V lost 2 bases and J lost 16 bases. The CDR3 sequence: CATSRTGTSGSFF. In nucleotides, the CDR3 is TGTGCCACCAGCAGAACCGGGACTAGCGGGAGTTTCTTC.

This chain links TRBV6-5 with TRBJ2-1, with D unclear. V lost 7 bases and J 0 bases, leaving 10 bases between the germline ends. CDR3 length: 14 amino acids. CDR1 is MNHEY, CDR2 SVGAGI, per germline. In nucleotides, the CDR3 is TGTGCCAGCACCGACACCAACTCCTACAATGAGCAGTTCTTC. This sequence encodes CASTDTNSYNEQFF.